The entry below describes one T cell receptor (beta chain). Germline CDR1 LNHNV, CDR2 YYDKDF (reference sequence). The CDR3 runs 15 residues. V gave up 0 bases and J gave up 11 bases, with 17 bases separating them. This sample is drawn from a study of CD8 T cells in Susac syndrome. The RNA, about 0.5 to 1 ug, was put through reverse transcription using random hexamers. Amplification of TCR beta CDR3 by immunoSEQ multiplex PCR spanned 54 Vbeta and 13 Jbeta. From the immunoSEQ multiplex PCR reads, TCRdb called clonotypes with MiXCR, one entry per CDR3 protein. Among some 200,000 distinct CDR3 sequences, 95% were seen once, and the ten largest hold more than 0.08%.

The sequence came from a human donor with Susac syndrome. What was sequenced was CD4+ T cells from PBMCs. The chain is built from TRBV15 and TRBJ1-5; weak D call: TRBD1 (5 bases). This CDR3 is CATSRDRGPWRSQHF. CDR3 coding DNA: TGTGCCACCAGCAGAGATCGGGGCCCATGGAGGTCCCAGCATTTT. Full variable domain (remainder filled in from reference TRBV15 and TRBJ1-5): DAMVIQNPRYQVTQFGKPVTLSCSQTLNHNVMYWYQQKSSQAPKLLFHYYDKDFNNEADTPDNFQSRRPNTSFCFLDIRSPGLGDTAMYLCATSRDRGPWRSQHFGDGTRLSIL.